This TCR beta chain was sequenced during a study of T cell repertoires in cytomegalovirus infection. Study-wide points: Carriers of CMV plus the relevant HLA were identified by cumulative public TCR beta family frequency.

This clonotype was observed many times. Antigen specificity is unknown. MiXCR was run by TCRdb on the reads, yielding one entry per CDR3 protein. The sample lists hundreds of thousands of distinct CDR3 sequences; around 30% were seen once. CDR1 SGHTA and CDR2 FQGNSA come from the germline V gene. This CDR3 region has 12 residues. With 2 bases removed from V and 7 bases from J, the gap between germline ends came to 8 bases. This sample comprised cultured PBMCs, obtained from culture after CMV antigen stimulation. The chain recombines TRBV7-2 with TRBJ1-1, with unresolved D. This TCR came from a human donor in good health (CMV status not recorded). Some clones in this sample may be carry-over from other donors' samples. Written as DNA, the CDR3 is TGTGCCAGCAGCTTATCGAGCGGTGAAGCTTTCTTT. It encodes CASSLSSGEAFF.